The rows below give T cell receptor beta chains drawn from one sample of a study of blood T cell repertoires in COVID-19. Libraries were prepared by immunoSEQ multiplex PCR; TCRdb keeps only in-frame clonotypes and omits some of them. The sample lists about 150,000 clones, about 86% occurring once. The sequencing sample was made of peripheral blood. All receptors derive from a man in his 70s with acute or convalescent COVID-19. Both conserved end residues are part of each CDR3. D genes are given only for firm matches. Clone size is shown for a subset of rows, as once, few, many or a class of expanded clone.

v_call: TRBV19; j_call: TRBJ2-7; d_call: TRBD1; clone_size: -; cdr3_aa: CASSRTGAIYEQYF; cdr3_nt: TGTGCCAGTAGCAGGACAGGGGCAATATACGAGCAGTACTTC
v_call: TRBV18; j_call: TRBJ2-1; d_call: -; clone_size: -; cdr3_aa: CASSPSQGDNEQFF; cdr3_nt: TGTGCCAGCTCACCAAGTCAGGGCGACAATGAGCAGTTCTTC
v_call: TRBV7-9; j_call: TRBJ2-7; d_call: TRBD1; clone_size: -; cdr3_aa: CASRGQGYEQYF; cdr3_nt: TGTGCCAGCAGGGGACAGGGATACGAGCAGTACTTC
v_call: TRBV4-3; j_call: TRBJ2-1; d_call: TRBD1; clone_size: -; cdr3_aa: CASSQDWTGRNEQFF; cdr3_nt: TGCGCCAGCAGCCAAGATTGGACAGGTAGAAATGAGCAGTTCTTC
v_call: TRBV4-1; j_call: TRBJ2-5; d_call: TRBD1; clone_size: -; cdr3_aa: CASSHERDRGQETQYF; cdr3_nt: TGCGCCAGCAGCCACGAAAGGGACAGGGGGCAAGAGACCCAGTACTTC
v_call: TRBV7-9; j_call: TRBJ2-7; d_call: TRBD1; clone_size: few; cdr3_aa: CASSSGQGGTQYF; cdr3_nt: TGTGCCAGCAGCTCAGGACAGGGCGGCACGCAGTACTTC
v_call: TRBV9; j_call: TRBJ1-1; d_call: -; clone_size: -; cdr3_aa: CASSVGSTGNTEAFF; cdr3_nt: TGTGCCAGCAGCGTAGGGTCGACAGGGAACACTGAAGCTTTCTTT
v_call: TRBV10-3; j_call: TRBJ2-1; d_call: TRBD1; clone_size: once; cdr3_aa: CAIRGDSSYNEQFF; cdr3_nt: TGTGCCATCAGGGGGGACAGCTCCTACAATGAGCAGTTCTTC
v_call: TRBV5-4; j_call: TRBJ2-3; d_call: TRBD1; clone_size: -; cdr3_aa: CASSLQGASTDTQYF; cdr3_nt: TGTGCCAGCAGCTTGCAGGGGGCTAGCACAGATACGCAGTATTTT
v_call: TRBV6-1; j_call: TRBJ2-7; d_call: TRBD2; clone_size: few; cdr3_aa: CASSEASSGSLNEQYF; cdr3_nt: TGTGCCAGCAGTGAAGCGTCCAGCGGGAGTCTCAACGAGCAGTACTTC
v_call: TRBV6-5; j_call: TRBJ2-7; d_call: TRBD1; clone_size: -; cdr3_aa: CASRYRGRRYEQYF; cdr3_nt: TGTGCCAGCAGATACAGGGGAAGGAGATACGAGCAGTACTTC
v_call: TRBV5-1; j_call: TRBJ2-2; d_call: TRBD2; clone_size: -; cdr3_aa: CASSPRLAGVTGELFF; cdr3_nt: TGCGCCAGCAGCCCTAGACTAGCGGGAGTCACCGGGGAGCTGTTTTTT
v_call: TRBV29-1; j_call: TRBJ2-2; d_call: -; clone_size: -; cdr3_aa: CRGGGQGRAGTGELFF; cdr3_nt: TGCCGCGGGGGCGGGCAGGGGAGGGCGGGCACCGGGGAGCTGTTTTTT
v_call: TRBV9; j_call: TRBJ2-1; d_call: TRBD2; clone_size: -; cdr3_aa: CASSALAGRSSYNEQFF; cdr3_nt: TGTGCCAGCAGCGCGCTAGCGGGAAGGAGCTCCTACAATGAGCAGTTCTTC
v_call: TRBV13; j_call: TRBJ2-2; d_call: TRBD2; clone_size: -; cdr3_aa: CASSSQAGRGTGELFF; cdr3_nt: TGTGCCAGCAGCTCCCAAGCGGGACGGGGCACCGGGGAGCTGTTTTTT
v_call: TRBV7-8; j_call: TRBJ1-3; d_call: -; clone_size: -; cdr3_aa: CASSLVGTGSPLGNTIYF; cdr3_nt: TGTGCCAGCAGCTTAGTGGGGACTGGTAGCCCACTCGGAAACACCATATATTTT
v_call: TRBV28; j_call: TRBJ1-4; d_call: -; clone_size: -; cdr3_aa: CASSPATNEKLFF; cdr3_nt: TGTGCCAGCAGTCCCGCAACTAATGAAAAACTGTTTTTT
v_call: TRBV28; j_call: TRBJ1-1; d_call: TRBD1; clone_size: -; cdr3_aa: CASSFFRQGARDTEAFF; cdr3_nt: TGTGCCAGCAGTTTTTTCAGGCAGGGGGCTCGCGACACTGAAGCTTTCTTT
v_call: TRBV5-1; j_call: TRBJ1-1; d_call: -; clone_size: few; cdr3_aa: CASSGTANTEAFF; cdr3_nt: TGCGCCAGCAGCGGAACAGCTAACACTGAAGCTTTCTTT
v_call: TRBV2; j_call: TRBJ1-2; d_call: TRBD1; clone_size: -; cdr3_aa: CASSRDSNYGYTF; cdr3_nt: TGTGCCAGCAGTCGGGACAGCAACTATGGCTACACCTTC
v_call: TRBV4-2; j_call: TRBJ2-1; d_call: TRBD2; clone_size: -; cdr3_aa: CASSQDPPAGGASDEQFF; cdr3_nt: TGTGCCAGCAGCCAAGATCCGCCCGCGGGAGGGGCCTCGGATGAGCAGTTCTTC
v_call: TRBV6-2/TRBV6-3; j_call: TRBJ2-7; d_call: -; clone_size: -; cdr3_aa: CASSYSRLISYEQYF; cdr3_nt: TGTGCCAGCAGTTACTCGAGGCTGATCTCCTACGAGCAGTACTTC
v_call: TRBV7-7; j_call: TRBJ2-7; d_call: -; clone_size: -; cdr3_aa: CASSPGLQYEQYF; cdr3_nt: TGTGCTAGCAGCCCGGGACTCCAATACGAGCAGTACTTC
v_call: TRBV5-4; j_call: TRBJ2-1; d_call: -; clone_size: -; cdr3_aa: CASSSWGDEQFF; cdr3_nt: TGTGCCAGCAGCTCGTGGGGCGATGAGCAGTTCTTC
v_call: TRBV30; j_call: TRBJ2-7; d_call: TRBD1; clone_size: -; cdr3_aa: CASGAPGQGSYEQYF; cdr3_nt: TGTGCCTCGGGGGCCCCGGGACAGGGGAGCTACGAGCAGTACTTC
v_call: TRBV2; j_call: TRBJ2-1; d_call: TRBD2; clone_size: -; cdr3_aa: CASRGLGSEQFF; cdr3_nt: TGTGCCAGCAGAGGACTAGGTTCTGAGCAGTTCTTC
v_call: TRBV27; j_call: TRBJ1-5; d_call: TRBD1; clone_size: -; cdr3_aa: CASSPDRGQPQHF; cdr3_nt: TGTGCCAGCAGTCCTGACAGGGGCCAGCCCCAGCATTTT
v_call: TRBV5-4; j_call: TRBJ2-5; d_call: TRBD2; clone_size: -; cdr3_aa: CASSVAGGETQYF; cdr3_nt: TGTGCCAGCAGCGTGGCGGGAGGGGAGACCCAGTACTTC
v_call: TRBV6-5; j_call: TRBJ1-1; d_call: -; clone_size: -; cdr3_aa: CASYGIQAFF; cdr3_nt: TGTGCCTCTTACGGGATCCAAGCTTTCTTT
v_call: TRBV29-1; j_call: TRBJ2-7; d_call: TRBD1; clone_size: few; cdr3_aa: CSVGDRVGSYEQYF; cdr3_nt: TGCAGCGTTGGGGACAGGGTAGGGTCCTACGAGCAGTACTTC
v_call: TRBV30; j_call: TRBJ1-1; d_call: -; clone_size: -; cdr3_aa: CAWDRQEVNTEAFF; cdr3_nt: TGTGCCTGGGACCGACAGGAGGTGAACACTGAAGCTTTCTTT
v_call: TRBV5-1; j_call: TRBJ2-4; d_call: TRBD2; clone_size: -; cdr3_aa: CASSLNLLAGGGKNIQYF; cdr3_nt: TGCGCCAGCAGCTTAAACCTCCTAGCGGGAGGAGGCAAAAACATTCAGTACTTC
v_call: TRBV3-1/TRBV3-2; j_call: TRBJ2-7; d_call: -; clone_size: once; cdr3_aa: CASSVGHSVPSYEQYF; cdr3_nt: TGTGCCAGCAGCGTCGGCCATAGCGTTCCCTCCTACGAGCAGTACTTC
v_call: TRBV11-2; j_call: TRBJ1-4; d_call: -; clone_size: -; cdr3_aa: CASSLDGLGVEKLFF; cdr3_nt: TGTGCCAGCAGCTTAGACGGATTAGGGGTGGAAAAACTGTTTTTT
v_call: TRBV19; j_call: TRBJ2-3; d_call: -; clone_size: -; cdr3_aa: CASSIAGVVTDTQYF; cdr3_nt: TGTGCCAGTAGTATAGCGGGAGTGGTGACAGATACGCAGTATTTT
v_call: TRBV28; j_call: TRBJ2-1; d_call: -; clone_size: -; cdr3_aa: CASSSTRRTRSYNEQFF; cdr3_nt: TGTGCCAGCAGTTCTACCCGCAGGACACGCTCCTACAATGAGCAGTTCTTC
v_call: TRBV6-5; j_call: TRBJ2-5; d_call: TRBD1; clone_size: -; cdr3_aa: CASSFTGVQETQYF; cdr3_nt: TGTGCCAGCAGTTTTACAGGGGTTCAAGAGACCCAGTACTTC
v_call: TRBV6-5; j_call: TRBJ2-1; d_call: TRBD2; clone_size: -; cdr3_aa: CASSYSTSGFYNEQFF; cdr3_nt: TGTGCCAGCAGTTACTCGACTAGCGGGTTTTACAATGAGCAGTTCTTC
v_call: TRBV6-5; j_call: TRBJ1-1; d_call: TRBD1; clone_size: -; cdr3_aa: CASRPTGEGPEAFF; cdr3_nt: TGTGCCAGCAGACCAACAGGGGAAGGCCCTGAAGCTTTCTTT
v_call: TRBV9; j_call: TRBJ2-1; d_call: TRBD2; clone_size: -; cdr3_aa: CASSVASSGSNEQFF; cdr3_nt: TGTGCCAGCAGCGTAGCGTCTAGCGGGAGCAATGAGCAGTTCTTC
v_call: TRBV29-1; j_call: TRBJ2-7; d_call: -; clone_size: -; cdr3_aa: CSVEEGGGSEQYF; cdr3_nt: TGCAGCGTTGAAGAGGGAGGGGGGAGTGAGCAGTACTTC
v_call: TRBV9; j_call: TRBJ2-3; d_call: TRBD2; clone_size: -; cdr3_aa: CASSVGASGLVTDTQYF; cdr3_nt: TGTGCCAGCAGCGTAGGGGCTAGCGGCCTAGTCACAGATACGCAGTATTTT
v_call: TRBV7-9; j_call: TRBJ1-1; d_call: -; clone_size: -; cdr3_aa: CASSFTQGAEAFF; cdr3_nt: TGTGCCAGCAGCTTCACACAGGGTGCTGAAGCTTTCTTT
v_call: TRBV3-1/TRBV3-2; j_call: TRBJ2-7; d_call: -; clone_size: -; cdr3_aa: CASSQDSSGPYEQYF; cdr3_nt: TGTGCCAGCAGCCAAGATAGTAGTGGGCCCTACGAGCAGTACTTC
v_call: TRBV6-5; j_call: TRBJ1-3; d_call: -; clone_size: -; cdr3_aa: CASSYSEAGNTIYF; cdr3_nt: TGTGCCAGCAGTTACTCTGAGGCTGGAAACACCATATATTTT
v_call: TRBV7-9; j_call: TRBJ1-6; d_call: -; clone_size: -; cdr3_aa: CASSPRASSYNSPLHF; cdr3_nt: TGTGCCAGCAGCCCCAGGGCCAGCTCCTATAATTCACCCCTCCACTTT
v_call: TRBV5-1; j_call: TRBJ2-3; d_call: -; clone_size: -; cdr3_aa: CASSLDYTDTQYF; cdr3_nt: TGCGCCAGCAGCTTGGACTACACAGATACGCAGTATTTT
v_call: TRBV7-2; j_call: TRBJ1-5; d_call: TRBD1; clone_size: -; cdr3_aa: CASSRDRINQPQHF; cdr3_nt: TGTGCCAGCAGCCGGGACAGGATCAATCAGCCCCAGCATTTT
v_call: TRBV7-2; j_call: TRBJ1-3; d_call: TRBD1; clone_size: -; cdr3_aa: CASGKTGGGNTIYF; cdr3_nt: TGTGCCAGCGGAAAGACAGGGGGCGGAAACACCATATATTTT
v_call: TRBV29-1; j_call: TRBJ2-1; d_call: TRBD2; clone_size: -; cdr3_aa: CSVLGLALYNEQFF; cdr3_nt: TGCAGCGTCTTGGGACTAGCTCTCTACAATGAGCAGTTCTTC
v_call: TRBV28; j_call: TRBJ2-5; d_call: TRBD1; clone_size: -; cdr3_aa: CASSNWDRVGETQYF; cdr3_nt: TGTGCCAGCAGTAACTGGGACAGGGTCGGAGAGACCCAGTACTTC
v_call: TRBV14; j_call: TRBJ2-5; d_call: TRBD2; clone_size: -; cdr3_aa: CASSQDKGGRKETQYF; cdr3_nt: TGTGCCAGCAGCCAAGATAAGGGAGGGAGGAAAGAGACCCAGTACTTC
v_call: TRBV19; j_call: TRBJ1-1; d_call: TRBD1; clone_size: -; cdr3_aa: CASSIWTGTEAFF; cdr3_nt: TGTGCCAGTAGTATTTGGACAGGCACTGAAGCTTTCTTT